The rows below give T cell receptor beta chains drawn from one sample of a study of shared clonotypes between healthy human individuals. Profiled with immunoSEQ multiplex PCR; TCRdb holds only in-frame clones, not every one. The sample has millions of clones, approximately 94% seen once. The source material was naive CD4+ T cells sorted from blood. The receptor set was obtained from a man in his late teens or twenties in good health. Both conserved end residues are part of each CDR3. The D gene is left open where the match is weak.

cdr3_aa cdr3_nt v_call d_call cdr3_length j_call
CASTRDPWRAGYTF TGTGCCAGCACCAGGGACCCCTGGAGGGCTGGCTACACCTTC TRBV21-1 . 14 TRBJ1-2
CASSVGTVFDGEQYF TGTGCCAGCAGTGTCGGGACAGTTTTTGATGGAGAGCAGTACTTC TRBV25-1 TRBD1 15 TRBJ2-7
CASSVDSYGYTF TGTGCCAGCAGCGTAGATAGCTATGGCTACACCTTC TRBV9 . 12 TRBJ1-2
CASSQRQGRSYNEQFF TGCGCCAGCAGCCAGAGACAGGGACGGTCCTACAATGAGCAGTTCTTC TRBV4-1 TRBD1 16 TRBJ2-1
CASRETGGVVSVGLYEQYF TGTGCCAGCAGAGAGACAGGGGGCGTAGTGAGTGTTGGTCTCTACGAGCAGTACTTC TRBV6-4 TRBD1 19 TRBJ2-7
CSVGRGQSSDTQYF TGCAGCGTTGGGCGGGGACAGTCTTCGGATACGCAGTATTTT TRBV29-1 . 14 TRBJ2-3
CASSLEGLAGETQYF TGTGCCAGCAGCTTAGAGGGACTAGCGGGAGAGACCCAGTACTTC TRBV7-8 TRBD2 15 TRBJ2-5
CASSTDSSTDTQYF TGTGCCAGTAGTACCGACAGTAGCACAGATACGCAGTATTTT TRBV19 . 14 TRBJ2-3
CAISEHQGISGNTIYF TGTGCCATCAGTGAACATCAGGGCATCTCTGGAAACACCATATATTTT TRBV10-3 . 16 TRBJ1-3
CASSQDLKGSNQPQHF TGCGCCAGCAGCCAAGATCTCAAGGGGAGCAATCAGCCCCAGCATTTT TRBV4-1 . 16 TRBJ1-5
CASTSYQHGVGNEKLFF TGTGCCAGCACCTCGTACCAACACGGGGTCGGGAATGAAAAACTGTTTTTT TRBV28 . 17 TRBJ1-4
CASSPRRASEGYGYTF TGCGCCAGCAGCCCACGACGGGCCTCGGAGGGTTATGGCTACACCTTC TRBV5-1 . 16 TRBJ1-2
CASSASGHQETQYF TGTGCCAGCAGTGCGTCAGGGCATCAAGAGACCCAGTACTTC TRBV2 . 14 TRBJ2-5
CASSEGRSYNSPLHF TGTGCCAGCAGTGAAGGCAGGTCTTATAATTCACCCCTCCACTTT TRBV6-1 . 15 TRBJ1-6
CASRSGQSYEQYF TGTGCCAGCAGGTCGGGACAGTCCTACGAGCAGTACTTC TRBV28 TRBD1 13 TRBJ2-7
CASSLLRPGDDEQFF TGTGCCAGCTCTCTGTTACGGCCTGGGGATGATGAGCAGTTCTTC TRBV27 . 15 TRBJ2-1
CASSFYYRLPPLHF TGTGCTAGCAGCTTCTACTACAGGCTTCCACCCCTCCACTTT TRBV7-7 . 14 TRBJ1-6
CASSSLGQGLVSQYF TGTGCCAGCAGTTCGTTGGGACAGGGTCTAGTGTCCCAGTACTTC TRBV6-1 TRBD1 15 TRBJ2-5
CASSYQSMAGYTF TGTGCCAGCAGTTACCAGTCTATGGCCGGCTACACCTTC TRBV6-5 . 13 TRBJ1-2
CASSQPGQGYEQYF TGCGCCAGCAGCCAACCGGGACAGGGGTACGAGCAGTACTTC TRBV4-1 TRBD1 14 TRBJ2-7
CASSLDREIVQPQHF TGTGCCAGCAGCCTAGACAGGGAGATTGTTCAGCCCCAGCATTTT TRBV2 TRBD1 15 TRBJ1-5
CASSLGGRGLASTDTQYF TGTGCCAGCAGCTTAGGGGGCAGGGGACTAGCTAGCACAGATACGCAGTATTTT TRBV7-2 TRBD2 18 TRBJ2-3
CASDSDRGTREQYF TGCGCCAGCGATTCGGACAGGGGGACGAGGGAGCAGTACTTC TRBV10-2 TRBD1 14 TRBJ2-7
CAWTRGITDTQYF TGTGCCTGGACGAGGGGAATCACAGATACGCAGTATTTT TRBV30 . 13 TRBJ2-3
CASSFGTGPTLSGGYTF TGCGCCAGCAGCTTTGGGACAGGCCCTACTTTGTCGGGTGGCTACACCTTC TRBV5-1 TRBD1 17 TRBJ1-2